This entry describes one T cell receptor (beta chain). This record comes from a study of T cell responses to AZD1222 COVID-19 vaccine. V gave up 6 bases and J gave up 6 bases, with 21 bases separating them. The germline V gene encodes CDR1 LNHDA and CDR2 SQIVND (reference sequence). CDR3 size: 16 residues. The protocol was immunoSEQ multiplex PCR, while the TCRdb copy is restricted to in-frame clones and leaves out a portion. The sample lists around 92,000 clones, 70% to 90% occurring once. The receptor was derived from an adult in good health. The specimen comprised peripheral blood, sampled on day 0 of AZD1222 vaccination. The chain joins TRBV19 to TRBJ2-4, with D possibly TRBD2 on 6 matching bases. Written as DNA, the CDR3 is TGTGCCAGTAGCCCCAGACGGGGAAAGGGAGGAAACATTCAGTACTTC. This sequence encodes CASSPRRGKGGNIQYF.